Presented here are 2 T cell receptor beta chains from one specimen sequenced in a study of T cell responses to AZD1222 COVID-19 vaccine. Profiling relied on immunoSEQ multiplex PCR, and the TCRdb table lists in-frame clones only, not all of them. The sample has more than 75,000 clones, around four fifths seen once. The source material was peripheral blood, sampled 28 days after the second AZD1222 dose. The receptors derive from an adult who received the AZD1222 COVID-19 vaccine.

The chain employs TRBV14 and TRBJ2-1, with 9 bases matching TRBD1. The ends lost 8 bases at V and 0 bases at J; junction bases unmatched: 5. The CDR3 is 15 amino acids. Germline V lookup: CDR1 SGHDN, CDR2 FVKESK. CDR3 in amino acids: CASQPTGGSYNEQFF. CDR3 coding DNA: TGTGCCAGCCAACCGACAGGGGGCTCCTACAATGAGCAGTTCTTC.

The rearrangement uses TRBV9 and TRBJ1-4, with 8 bases identical to TRBD1. Trimming removed 7 bases from V and 5 bases from J; junction bases left unmatched: 13. There are 16 residues in the CDR3. The germline gives CDR1 SGDLS, CDR2 YYNGEE. CDR3 bases: TGTGCCAGCGGAGTACAGCGGACAGGGTCAAATGAAAAACTGTTTTTT. Protein sequence: CASGVQRTGSNEKLFF. The variable domain in full, completed from reference TRBV9 and TRBJ1-4, reads DSGVTQTPKHLITATGQRVTLRCSPRSGDLSVYWYQQSLDQGLQFLIQYYNGEERAKGNILERFSAQQFPDLHSELNLSSLELGDSALYFCASGVQRTGSNEKLFFGSGTQLSVL.